The 14 T cell receptor beta chains below were found in one sample sequenced in a study of cytomegalovirus exposure and HLA in healthy donors. Generated by immunoSEQ multiplex PCR, the TCRdb table keeps only in-frame clones and is missing some. The table lists fewer than 200,000 clones, about 90% of them singletons. The sequencing input was PBMCs. These receptors all stem from a woman between 18 and 29 years old in good health and CMV-seropositive.

The genes are TRBV4-1 and TRBJ2-2; 10 bases agree with TRBD2. Germline CDR1 MGHRA, CDR2 YSYEKL. Trimming at V came to 4 bases and at J to 4 bases, leaving 3 bases not matched to a gene. There are 15 residues in the CDR3. The CDR3 protein is CASSLSGGSTGELFF. The CDR3 DNA is TGCGCCAGCAGCCTTAGCGGGGGGAGCACCGGGGAGCTGTTTTTT.

Only one count was recorded for this clone. The rearrangement links TRBV2 to TRBJ1-2; D might be TRBD1 (5 bases). V lost 0 bases to trimming and J lost 4 bases, with 12 bases between them. The CDR3 runs 15 residues. Germline V gene sequence: CDR1 SNHLY, CDR2 FYNNEI. The CDR3 DNA is TGTGCCAGCAGTGAAGCTTTCGACAGTGTCTATGGCTACACCTTC. Its protein product is CASSEAFDSVYGYTF.

As DNA, the CDR3 is TGTGCCAGCAGCGGGACTGCCGACTCCTACGAGCAGTACTTC. Encoded protein: CASSGTADSYEQYF. The chain has TRBV9 and TRBJ2-7; D is possibly TRBD2 (5 bases). This CDR3 region has 14 residues. Germline CDR1 SGDLS, CDR2 YYNGEE. V was pared by 3 bases and J by 0 bases, with 10 bases between.

The V gene is TRBV5-4, the J gene TRBJ2-2; TRBD2 is a possible D gene (5 bases). This CDR3 has 12 amino acids. Germline V CDR1 and CDR2: SGHNT, YYREEE (reference sequence). V lost 3 bases and J 7 bases, leaving 7 bases between the germline ends. The CDR3 DNA is TGTGCCAGCAGCTCGGGAATCGGGGAGCTGTTTTTT. It specifies CASSSGIGELFF.

The chain links TRBV4-2 to TRBJ2-1; tentatively, D is TRBD2 (5 bases). V was cut by 0 bases and J by 2 bases, with 11 bases left in between. Germline CDR1 is LGHNA and CDR2 is YNFKEQ. CDR3 length equals 16 residues. The CDR3 nucleotides read TGTGCCAGCAGCCAAGATTTAGGACTCACCTACAATGAGCAGTTCTTC. Protein: CASSQDLGLTYNEQFF.

V is TRBV27 and J is TRBJ2-7; tentative D call: TRBD1 (5 bases). The germline gives CDR1 MNHEY, CDR2 SMNVEV (reference sequence). The V end was cut by 3 bases, the J end by 1 base, with 13 bases between. This CDR3 region has 15 residues. The CDR3 nucleotides are TGTGCCAGCAGTTTCGCTAGGGGATCTTCCTACGAGCAGTACTTC. Protein sequence: CASSFARGSSYEQYF.

The rearrangement links TRBV6-5 to TRBJ2-6, with D perhaps TRBD1 (6 bases). CDR1 is MNHEY, CDR2 SVGAGI, per germline. The CDR3 is 16 amino acids. V was trimmed by 2 bases and J by 0 bases, leaving 8 bases between them. The CDR3 loop reads CASSYTQGSGANVLTF. Here the CDR3 DNA reads TGTGCCAGCAGTTACACACAGGGCTCTGGGGCCAACGTCCTGACTTTC.

The table lists this clone with a count of one. The chain employs TRBV7-8 and TRBJ2-7; 9 bases fit TRBD1. The CDR3 totals 14 residues. Germline loops: CDR1 SGHVS, CDR2 FQNEAQ. V shed 5 bases, J shed 2 bases, and the junction held 4 bases outside the gene matches. The CDR3 DNA sequence: TGTGCCAGCAGCCCCCGGGACAGGGCCTACGAGCAGTACTTC. Translation gives CASSPRDRAYEQYF.

This clone has just one count. The chain couples TRBV28 to TRBJ2-7; possibly TRBD1 for D (6 bases). The germline gives CDR1 MDHEN, CDR2 SYDVKM. V lost 9 bases and J lost 0, with 21 bases in between. This CDR3 region has 16 residues. DNA for the CDR3: TGTGCCAGTGTCTCTAAAGCGGACAGTAGCTCCTACGAGCAGTACTTC. Amino acids: CASVSKADSSSYEQYF. Full variable domain (missing parts from reference TRBV28 and TRBJ2-7): DVKVTQSSRYLVKRTGEKVFLECVQDMDHENMFWYRQDPGLGLRLIYFSYDVKMKEKGDIPEGYSVSREKKERFSLILESASTNQTSMYLCASVSKADSSSYEQYFGPGTRLTVT.

This clone occurred once. The chain couples TRBV18 to TRBJ2-2; TRBD1 matches 8 bases. Per germline, CDR1 KGHSH and CDR2 LQKENI. The CDR3 length is 16 residues. The trim removed 1 base at V and 7 bases at J, leaving 8 bases unmatched. The CDR3 DNA reads as TGTGCCAGCTCACCACGAGACAGGGGAGGCGGCGGGGAGCTGTTTTTT. Protein product: CASSPRDRGGGGELFF.

The chain recombines TRBV5-1 with TRBJ2-7; D uncertain. Germline-derived CDR1 and CDR2 are SGHRS and YFSETQ. Trimming pared 0 bases from V and 3 bases from J, leaving 13 bases between. This CDR3 spans 15 amino acids. In DNA, the CDR3 is TGCGCCAGCAGCTTGGGGCCCCGCGGAAACTACGAGCAGTACTTC. This encodes CASSLGPRGNYEQYF.

The CDR3 loop reads CASSLASGEDQPQHF. Written as DNA, the CDR3 is TGTGCCAGCAGCTTAGCTTCAGGGGAAGATCAGCCCCAGCATTTT. The rearrangement uses TRBV7-9 and TRBJ1-5, with a tentative D call TRBD1 (6 bases). The CDR3 totals 15 residues. Germline V gene lookup returns CDR1 SEHNR and CDR2 FQNEAQ (reference sequence). The germline V and J ends were trimmed by 0 bases and 5 bases, with 11 bases remaining between them.

The rearrangement uses TRBV15 and TRBJ1-2; possibly TRBD1 for D (5 bases). CDR3 size: 13 residues. Trimming cost V 4 bases and J 8 bases, with 14 bases left between them. Germline lookup yields CDR1 LNHNV and CDR2 YYDKDF (reference sequence). CDR3 region: CATSTSGGNGYTF. In DNA, the CDR3 is TGTGCCACCAGCACTTCGGGGGGAAACGGCTACACCTTC.

This sequence joins TRBV25-1 and TRBJ2-2; 12 bases fit TRBD2. CDR1 MGHDK and CDR2 SYGVNS come from the germline V gene. CDR3 length: 18 amino acids. The ends lost 6 bases at V and 3 bases at J; junction bases unmatched: 11. CDR3 coding DNA: TGTGCCAGCAGCGAGGAGCAGGGACTAGCGGGCTACACCGGGGAGCTGTTTTTT. It specifies CASSEEQGLAGYTGELFF.